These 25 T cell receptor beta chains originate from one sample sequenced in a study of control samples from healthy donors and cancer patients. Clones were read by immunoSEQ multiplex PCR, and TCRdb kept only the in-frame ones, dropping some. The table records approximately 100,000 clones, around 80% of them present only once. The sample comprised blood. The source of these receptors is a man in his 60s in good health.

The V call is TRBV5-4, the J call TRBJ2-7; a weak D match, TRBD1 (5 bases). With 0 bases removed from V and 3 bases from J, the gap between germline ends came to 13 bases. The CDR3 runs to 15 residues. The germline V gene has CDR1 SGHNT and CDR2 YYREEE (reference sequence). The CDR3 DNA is TGTGCCAGCAGCTTGGCCCGCCAGGGCCTCTACGAGCAGTACTTC. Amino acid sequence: CASSLARQGLYEQYF.

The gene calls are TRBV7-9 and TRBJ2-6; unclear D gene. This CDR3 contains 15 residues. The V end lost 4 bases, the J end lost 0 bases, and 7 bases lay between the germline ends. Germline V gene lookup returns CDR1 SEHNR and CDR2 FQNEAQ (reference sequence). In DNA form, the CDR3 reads TGTGCCAGCAGCTCCTACACCTCTGGGGCCAACGTCCTGACTTTC. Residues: CASSSYTSGANVLTF.

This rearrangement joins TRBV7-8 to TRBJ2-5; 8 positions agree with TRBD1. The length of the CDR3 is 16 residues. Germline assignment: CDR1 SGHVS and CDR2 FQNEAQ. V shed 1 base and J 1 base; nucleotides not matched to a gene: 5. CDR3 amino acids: CASSLGGQGAQETQYF. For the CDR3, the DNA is TGTGCCAGCAGCTTAGGAGGGCAGGGGGCCCAAGAGACCCAGTACTTC.

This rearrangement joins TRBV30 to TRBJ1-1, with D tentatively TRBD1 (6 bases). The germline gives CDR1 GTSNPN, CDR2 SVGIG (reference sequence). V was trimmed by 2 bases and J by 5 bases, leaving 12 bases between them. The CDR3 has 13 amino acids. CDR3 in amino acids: CAWSWQGSTEAFF. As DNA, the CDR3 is TGTGCCTGGAGTTGGCAGGGGAGTACTGAAGCTTTCTTT.

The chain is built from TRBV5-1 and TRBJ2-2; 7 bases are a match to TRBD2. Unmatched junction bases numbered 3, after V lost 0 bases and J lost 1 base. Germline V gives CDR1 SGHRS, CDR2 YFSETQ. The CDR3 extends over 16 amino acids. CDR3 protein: CASSLVASGNTGELFF. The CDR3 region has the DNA TGCGCCAGCAGCTTGGTAGCTAGCGGGAACACCGGGGAGCTGTTTTTT. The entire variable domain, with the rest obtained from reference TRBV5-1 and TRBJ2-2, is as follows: KAGVTQTPRYLIKTRGQQVTLSCSPISGHRSVSWYQQTPGQGLQFLFEYFSETQRNKGNFPGRFSGRQFSNSRSEMNVSTLELGDSALYLCASSLVASGNTGELFFGEGSRLTVL.

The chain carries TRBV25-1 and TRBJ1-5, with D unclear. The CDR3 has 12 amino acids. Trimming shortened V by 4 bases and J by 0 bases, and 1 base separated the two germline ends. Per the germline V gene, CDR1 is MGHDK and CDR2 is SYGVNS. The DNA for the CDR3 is TGTGCCAGCAGTGGTAGCAATCAGCCCCAGCATTTT. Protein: CASSGSNQPQHF.

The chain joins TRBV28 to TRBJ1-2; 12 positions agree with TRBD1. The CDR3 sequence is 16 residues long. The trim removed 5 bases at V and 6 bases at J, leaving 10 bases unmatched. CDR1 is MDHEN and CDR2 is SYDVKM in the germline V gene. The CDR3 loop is CASSEPGQGAGDGYTF. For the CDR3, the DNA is TGTGCCAGCAGTGAACCGGGACAGGGGGCGGGGGATGGCTACACCTTC.

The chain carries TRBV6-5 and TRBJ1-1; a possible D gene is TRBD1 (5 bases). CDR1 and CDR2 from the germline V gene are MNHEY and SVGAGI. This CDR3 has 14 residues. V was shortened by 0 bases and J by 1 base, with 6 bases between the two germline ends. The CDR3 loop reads CASSYSGGNTEAFF. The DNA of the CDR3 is TGTGCCAGCAGTTACTCGGGGGGGAACACTGAAGCTTTCTTT.

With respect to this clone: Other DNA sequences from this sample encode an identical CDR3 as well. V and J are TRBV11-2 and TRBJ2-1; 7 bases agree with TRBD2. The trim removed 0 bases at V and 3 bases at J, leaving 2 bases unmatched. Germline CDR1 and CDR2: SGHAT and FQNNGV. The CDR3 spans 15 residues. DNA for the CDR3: TGTGCCAGCAGCTTAGATCGCGGGAGCTACAATGAGCAGTTCTTC. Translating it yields CASSLDRGSYNEQFF.

The CDR3, as DNA: TGTGCCAGCAGCCTCGACCCCCAGGGGCTCGGCGAGCAGTACTTC. This codes for CASSLDPQGLGEQYF. This chain uses TRBV5-5 with TRBJ2-7, with a weak D call TRBD1 (6 bases). From germline, CDR1 is SGHKS and CDR2 YYEKEE (reference sequence). Trimming took off 4 bases at V and 6 bases at J, with 20 bases between the two ends. The CDR3 has 15 amino acids.

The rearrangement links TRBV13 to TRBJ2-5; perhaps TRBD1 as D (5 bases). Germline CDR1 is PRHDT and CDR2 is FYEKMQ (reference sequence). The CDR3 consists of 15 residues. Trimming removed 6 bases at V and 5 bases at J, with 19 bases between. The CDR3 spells CASSYRPPTRETQYF. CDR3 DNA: TGTGCCAGCAGTTACAGGCCCCCCACGAGGGAGACCCAGTACTTC.

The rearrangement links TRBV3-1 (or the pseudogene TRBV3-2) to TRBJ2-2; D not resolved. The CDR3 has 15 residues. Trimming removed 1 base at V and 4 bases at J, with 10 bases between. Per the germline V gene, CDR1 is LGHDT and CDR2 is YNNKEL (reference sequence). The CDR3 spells CASSQASATTGELFF. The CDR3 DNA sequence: TGTGCCAGCAGCCAAGCTTCGGCTACCACCGGGGAGCTGTTTTTT.

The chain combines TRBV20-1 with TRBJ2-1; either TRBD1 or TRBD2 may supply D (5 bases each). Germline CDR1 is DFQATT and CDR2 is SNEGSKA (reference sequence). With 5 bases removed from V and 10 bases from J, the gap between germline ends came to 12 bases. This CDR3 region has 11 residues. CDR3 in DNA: TGCAGTGCTGGCACTAGGGGCGAGCAGTTCTTC. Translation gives CSAGTRGEQFF.

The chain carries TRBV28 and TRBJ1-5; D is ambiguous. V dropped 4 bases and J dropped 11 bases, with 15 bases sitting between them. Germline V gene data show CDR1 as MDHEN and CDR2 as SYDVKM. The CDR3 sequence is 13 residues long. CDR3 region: CASSSGIFGAQHF. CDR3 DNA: TGTGCCAGCAGTTCGGGGATCTTCGGAGCCCAGCATTTT.

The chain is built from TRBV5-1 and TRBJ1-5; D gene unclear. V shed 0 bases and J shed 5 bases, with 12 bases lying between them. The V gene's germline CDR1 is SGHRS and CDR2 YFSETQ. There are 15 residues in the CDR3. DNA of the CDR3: TGCGCCAGCAGCTTGGAAGGCAGCGACTATCAGCCCCAGCATTTT. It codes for CASSLEGSDYQPQHF. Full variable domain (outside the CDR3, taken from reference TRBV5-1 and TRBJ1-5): KAGVTQTPRYLIKTRGQQVTLSCSPISGHRSVSWYQQTPGQGLQFLFEYFSETQRNKGNFPGRFSGRQFSNSRSEMNVSTLELGDSALYLCASSLEGSDYQPQHFGDGTRLSIL.

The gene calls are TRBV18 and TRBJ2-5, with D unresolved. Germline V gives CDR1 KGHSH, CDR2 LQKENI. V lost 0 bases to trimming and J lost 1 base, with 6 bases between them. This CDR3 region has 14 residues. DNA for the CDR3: TGTGCCAGCTCACCACCCACTACCCAAGAGACCCAGTACTTC. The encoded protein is CASSPPTTQETQYF.

The CDR3 coding sequence is TGTGCCAGCTCACCACACATAAGTTCGAATGAGCAGTTCTTC. Its protein is CASSPHISSNEQFF. The V call is TRBV18, the J call TRBJ2-1; D remains unclear. The length of the CDR3 is 14 residues. Trimming pared 1 base from V and 7 bases from J, leaving 11 bases between. Looked up from germline, CDR1 is KGHSH and CDR2 is LQKENI.

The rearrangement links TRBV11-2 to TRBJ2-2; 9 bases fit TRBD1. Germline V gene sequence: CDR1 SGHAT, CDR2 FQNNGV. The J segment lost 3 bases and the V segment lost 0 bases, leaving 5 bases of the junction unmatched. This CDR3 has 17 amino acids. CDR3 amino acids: CASSLDPGDRDTGELFF. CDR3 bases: TGTGCCAGCAGCTTAGATCCCGGGGACAGGGACACCGGGGAGCTGTTTTTT.

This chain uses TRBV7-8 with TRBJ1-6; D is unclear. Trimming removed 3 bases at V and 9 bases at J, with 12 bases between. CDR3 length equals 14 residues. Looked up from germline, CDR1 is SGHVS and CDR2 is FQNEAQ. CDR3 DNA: TGTGCCAGCAGCTTGAAAAACGGCGGTTCACCCCTCCACTTT. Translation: CASSLKNGGSPLHF.

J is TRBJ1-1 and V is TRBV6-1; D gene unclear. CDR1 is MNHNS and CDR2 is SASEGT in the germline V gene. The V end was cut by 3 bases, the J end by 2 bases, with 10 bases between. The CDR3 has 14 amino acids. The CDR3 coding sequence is TGTGCCAGCAGTGATTGGATCGCCAACACTGAAGCTTTCTTT. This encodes CASSDWIANTEAFF.

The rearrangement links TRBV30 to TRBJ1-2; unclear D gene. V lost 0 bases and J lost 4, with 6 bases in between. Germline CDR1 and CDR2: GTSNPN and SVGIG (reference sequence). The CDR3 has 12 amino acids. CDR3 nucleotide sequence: TGTGCCTGGAGTGTCTCCCTCTATGGCTACACCTTC. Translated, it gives CAWSVSLYGYTF. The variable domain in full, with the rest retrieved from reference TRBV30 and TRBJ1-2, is SQTIHQWPATLVQPVGSPLSLECTVEGTSNPNLYWYRQAAGRGLQLLFYSVGIGQISSEVPQNLSASRPQDRQFILSSKKLLLSDSGFYLCAWSVSLYGYTFGSGTRLTVV.

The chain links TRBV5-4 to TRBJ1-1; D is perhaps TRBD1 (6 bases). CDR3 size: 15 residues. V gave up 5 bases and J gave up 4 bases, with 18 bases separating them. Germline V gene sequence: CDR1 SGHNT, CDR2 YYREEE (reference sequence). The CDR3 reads CASSPPWGRITEAFF. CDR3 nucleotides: TGTGCCAGCAGTCCCCCATGGGGGCGAATCACTGAAGCTTTCTTT.

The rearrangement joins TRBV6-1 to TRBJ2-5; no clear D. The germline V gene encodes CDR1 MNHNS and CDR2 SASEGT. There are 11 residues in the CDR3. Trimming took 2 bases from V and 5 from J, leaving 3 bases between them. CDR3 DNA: TGTGCCAGCAGTGAAATGGAGACCCAGTACTTC. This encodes CASSEMETQYF.

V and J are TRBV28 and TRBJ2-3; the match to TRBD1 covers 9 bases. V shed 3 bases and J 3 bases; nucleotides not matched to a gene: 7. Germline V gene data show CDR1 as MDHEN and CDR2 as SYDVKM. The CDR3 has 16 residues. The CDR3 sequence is CASSLPPGQGTDTQYF. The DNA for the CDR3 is TGTGCCAGCAGTTTGCCCCCGGGACAGGGTACAGATACGCAGTATTTT.

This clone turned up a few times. In DNA form, the CDR3 reads TGTGCCAGCCCTCCCCCGGGCCTAGGGCCCAATGAGCAGTTCTTC. It yields the protein CASPPPGLGPNEQFF. The chain uses TRBV28 and TRBJ2-1; D unresolved. The length of the CDR3 is 15 residues. Trimming left V 8 bases short and J 6 bases short, with 20 bases between. CDR1 and CDR2 from the germline V gene are MDHEN and SYDVKM.